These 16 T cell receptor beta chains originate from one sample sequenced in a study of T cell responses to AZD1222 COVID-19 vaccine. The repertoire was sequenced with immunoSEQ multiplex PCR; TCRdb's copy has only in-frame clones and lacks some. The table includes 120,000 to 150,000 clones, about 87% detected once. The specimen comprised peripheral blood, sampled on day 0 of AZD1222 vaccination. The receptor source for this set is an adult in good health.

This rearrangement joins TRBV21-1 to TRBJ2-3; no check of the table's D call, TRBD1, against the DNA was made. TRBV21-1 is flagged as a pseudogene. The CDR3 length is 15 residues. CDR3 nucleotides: TGTGCCAGCAGCAGTGGACAGGACTACACAGATACGCAGTATTTT. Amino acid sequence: CASSSGQDYTDTQYF.

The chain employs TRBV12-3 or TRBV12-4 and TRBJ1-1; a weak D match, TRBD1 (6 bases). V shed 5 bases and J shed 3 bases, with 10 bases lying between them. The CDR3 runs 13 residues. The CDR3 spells CASSRTGYTEAFF. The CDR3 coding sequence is TGTGCCAGCAGTCGTACAGGGTACACTGAAGCTTTCTTT.

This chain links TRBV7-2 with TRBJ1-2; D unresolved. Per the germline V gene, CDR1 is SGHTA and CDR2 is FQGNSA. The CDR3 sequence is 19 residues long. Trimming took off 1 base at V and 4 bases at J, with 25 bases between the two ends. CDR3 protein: CASSLDFPSRQPKTYGYTF. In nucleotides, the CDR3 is TGTGCCAGCAGCTTAGATTTTCCTTCTAGGCAGCCAAAAACCTATGGCTACACCTTC.

The CDR3 DNA sequence: TGTGCCAGTAGTATGGCAGGGGCGTCTGAAGCTTTCTTT. Translation gives CASSMAGASEAFF. V usage is TRBV19 and J usage is TRBJ1-1; weak D call: TRBD1 (6 bases). Trimming cost V 3 bases and J 6 bases, with 11 bases left between them. Germline V CDR1 and CDR2: LNHDA, SQIVND (reference sequence). CDR3 size: 13 residues.

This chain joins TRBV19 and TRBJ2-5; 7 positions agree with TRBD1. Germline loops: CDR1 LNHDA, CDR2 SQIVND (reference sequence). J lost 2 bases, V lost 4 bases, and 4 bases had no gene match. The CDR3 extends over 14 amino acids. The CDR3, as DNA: TGTGCCAGTAGTACCCACAGGGGACAAGAGACCCAGTACTTC. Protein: CASSTHRGQETQYF.

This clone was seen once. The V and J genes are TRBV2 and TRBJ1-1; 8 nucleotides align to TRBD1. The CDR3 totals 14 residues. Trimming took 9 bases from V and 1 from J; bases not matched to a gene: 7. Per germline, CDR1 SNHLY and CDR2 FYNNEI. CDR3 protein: CARKTTGANTEAFF. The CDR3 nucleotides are TGTGCCAGAAAGACGACAGGGGCGAACACTGAAGCTTTCTTT.

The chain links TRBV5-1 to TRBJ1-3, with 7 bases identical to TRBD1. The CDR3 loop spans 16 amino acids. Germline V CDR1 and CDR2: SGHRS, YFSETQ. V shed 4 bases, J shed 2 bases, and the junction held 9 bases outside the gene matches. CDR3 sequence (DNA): TGCGCCAGCAGCACCGCGGGCAGGGGGGCTGGAAACACCATATATTTT. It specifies CASSTAGRGAGNTIYF.

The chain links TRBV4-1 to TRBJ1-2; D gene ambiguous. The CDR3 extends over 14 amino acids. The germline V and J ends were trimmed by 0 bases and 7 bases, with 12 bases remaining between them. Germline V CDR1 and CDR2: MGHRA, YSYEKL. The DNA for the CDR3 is TGCGCCAGCAGCCAAGAACCCTGGAAGGGTGGCTACACCTTC. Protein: CASSQEPWKGGYTF.

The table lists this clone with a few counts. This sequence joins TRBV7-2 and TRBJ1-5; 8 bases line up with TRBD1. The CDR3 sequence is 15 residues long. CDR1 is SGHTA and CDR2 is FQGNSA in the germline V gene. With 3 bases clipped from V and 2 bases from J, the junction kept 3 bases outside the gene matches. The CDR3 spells CASSFQGAGNQPQHF. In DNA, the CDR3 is TGTGCCAGCAGCTTTCAGGGGGCGGGCAATCAGCCCCAGCATTTT.

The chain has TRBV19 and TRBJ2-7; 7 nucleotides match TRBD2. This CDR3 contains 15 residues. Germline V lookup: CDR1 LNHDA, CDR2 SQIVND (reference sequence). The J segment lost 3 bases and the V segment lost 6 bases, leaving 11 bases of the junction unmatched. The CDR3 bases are TGTGCCAGTAGCCCCCATAGCGGGTCGTACTACGAGCAGTACTTC. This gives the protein CASSPHSGSYYEQYF.

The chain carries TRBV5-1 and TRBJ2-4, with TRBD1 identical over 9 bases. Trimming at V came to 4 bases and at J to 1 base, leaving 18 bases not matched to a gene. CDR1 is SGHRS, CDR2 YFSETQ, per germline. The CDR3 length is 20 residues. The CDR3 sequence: CASSPNGPGTGTVAKNIQYF. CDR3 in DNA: TGCGCCAGCAGCCCAAACGGTCCCGGGACAGGGACCGTGGCCAAAAACATTCAGTACTTC.

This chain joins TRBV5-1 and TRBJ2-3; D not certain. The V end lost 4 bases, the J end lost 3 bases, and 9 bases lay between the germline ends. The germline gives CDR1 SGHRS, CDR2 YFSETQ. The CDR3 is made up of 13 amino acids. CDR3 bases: TGCGCCAGCAGCGCCGGATGGACAGATACGCAGTATTTT. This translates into CASSAGWTDTQYF. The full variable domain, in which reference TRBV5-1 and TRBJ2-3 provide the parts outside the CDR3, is KAGVTQTPRYLIKTRGQQVTLSCSPISGHRSVSWYQQTPGQGLQFLFEYFSETQRNKGNFPGRFSGRQFSNSRSEMNVSTLELGDSALYLCASSAGWTDTQYFGPGTRLTVL.

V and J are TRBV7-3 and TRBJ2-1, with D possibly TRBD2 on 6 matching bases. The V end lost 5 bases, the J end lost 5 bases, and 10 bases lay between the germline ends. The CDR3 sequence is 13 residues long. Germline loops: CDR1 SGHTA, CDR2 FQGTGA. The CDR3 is CASSLRRDNEQFF. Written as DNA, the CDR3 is TGTGCCAGCAGCCTTAGGAGGGACAATGAGCAGTTCTTC.

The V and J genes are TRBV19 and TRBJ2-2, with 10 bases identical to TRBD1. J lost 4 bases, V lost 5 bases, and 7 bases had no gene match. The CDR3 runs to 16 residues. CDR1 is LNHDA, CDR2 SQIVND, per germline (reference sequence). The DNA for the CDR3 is TGTGCCAGTAGTGTGCAATGGACAGGGGGCACCGGGGAGCTGTTTTTT. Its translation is CASSVQWTGGTGELFF.

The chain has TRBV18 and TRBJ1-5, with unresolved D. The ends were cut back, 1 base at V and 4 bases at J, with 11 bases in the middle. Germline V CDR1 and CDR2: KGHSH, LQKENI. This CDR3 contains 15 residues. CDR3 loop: CASSPLHDANQPQHF. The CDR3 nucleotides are TGTGCCAGCTCACCACTGCACGATGCTAATCAGCCCCAGCATTTT.

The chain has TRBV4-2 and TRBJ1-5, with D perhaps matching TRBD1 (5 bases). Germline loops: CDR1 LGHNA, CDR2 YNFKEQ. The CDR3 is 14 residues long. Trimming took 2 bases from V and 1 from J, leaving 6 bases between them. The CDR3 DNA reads TGTGCCAGCAGCCAACGGGACAGCAATCAGCCCCAGCATTTT. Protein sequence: CASSQRDSNQPQHF.